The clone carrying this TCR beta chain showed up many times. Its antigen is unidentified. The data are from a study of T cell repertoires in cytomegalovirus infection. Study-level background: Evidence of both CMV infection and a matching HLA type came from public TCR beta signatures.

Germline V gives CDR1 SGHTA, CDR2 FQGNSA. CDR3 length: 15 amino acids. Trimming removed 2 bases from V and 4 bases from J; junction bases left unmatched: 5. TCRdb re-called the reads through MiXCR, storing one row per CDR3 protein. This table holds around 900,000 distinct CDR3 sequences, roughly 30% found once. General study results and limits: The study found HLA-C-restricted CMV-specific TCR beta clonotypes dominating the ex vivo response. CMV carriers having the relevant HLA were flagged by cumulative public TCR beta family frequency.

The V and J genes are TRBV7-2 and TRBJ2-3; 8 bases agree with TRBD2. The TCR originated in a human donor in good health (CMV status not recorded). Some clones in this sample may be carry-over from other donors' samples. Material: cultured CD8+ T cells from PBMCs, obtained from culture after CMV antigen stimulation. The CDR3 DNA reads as TGTGCCAGCAGCTTAATAGCGGGGCCCTCAGATACGCAGTATTTT. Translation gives CASSLIAGPSDTQYF.